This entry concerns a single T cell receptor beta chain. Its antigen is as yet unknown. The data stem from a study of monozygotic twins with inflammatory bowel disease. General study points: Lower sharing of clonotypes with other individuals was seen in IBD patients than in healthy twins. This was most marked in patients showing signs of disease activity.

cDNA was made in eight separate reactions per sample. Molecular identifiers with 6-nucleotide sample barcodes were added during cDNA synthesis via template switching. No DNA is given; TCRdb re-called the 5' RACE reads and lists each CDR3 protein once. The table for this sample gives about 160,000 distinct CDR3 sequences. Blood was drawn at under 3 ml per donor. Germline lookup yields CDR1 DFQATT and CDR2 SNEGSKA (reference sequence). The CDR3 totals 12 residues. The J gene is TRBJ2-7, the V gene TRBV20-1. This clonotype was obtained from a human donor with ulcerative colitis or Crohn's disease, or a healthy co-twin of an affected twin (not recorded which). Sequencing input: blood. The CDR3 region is CSATDRTYEQYF.